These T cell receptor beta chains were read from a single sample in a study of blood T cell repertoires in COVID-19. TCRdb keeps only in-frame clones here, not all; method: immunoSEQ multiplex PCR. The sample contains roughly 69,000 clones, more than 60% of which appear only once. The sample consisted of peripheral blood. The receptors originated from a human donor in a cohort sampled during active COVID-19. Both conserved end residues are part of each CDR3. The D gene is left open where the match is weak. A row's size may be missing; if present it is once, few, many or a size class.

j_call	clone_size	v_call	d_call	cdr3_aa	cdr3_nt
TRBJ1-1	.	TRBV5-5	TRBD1	CASTLRQGNRLNTEAFF	TGTGCCAGCACCCTTAGACAGGGGAATAGGTTGAACACTGAAGCTTTCTTT
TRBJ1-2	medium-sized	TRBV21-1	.	CASSGYQSPGGYGYTF	TGTGCCAGCAGCGGGTACCAATCACCAGGGGGCTATGGCTACACCTTC
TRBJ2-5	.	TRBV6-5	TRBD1	CASRGDRAQETQYF	TGTGCCAGCAGGGGGGACAGGGCGCAAGAGACCCAGTACTTC
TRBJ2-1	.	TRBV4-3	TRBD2	CASSLIGGGNPYNEQFF	TGCGCCAGCAGCCTAATTGGGGGAGGGAACCCCTACAATGAGCAGTTCTTC
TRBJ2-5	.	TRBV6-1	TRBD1	CASSKVGGGQGGETQYF	TGTGCCAGCAGTAAAGTGGGGGGCGGACAGGGGGGAGAGACCCAGTACTTC
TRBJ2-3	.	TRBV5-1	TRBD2	CASSRYSGGASDTQYF	TGCGCCAGCAGCCGATATAGCGGGGGGGCCTCTGATACGCAGTATTTT
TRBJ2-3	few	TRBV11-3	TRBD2	CASSSGTSGRTDTQYF	TGTGCCAGCAGCTCCGGGACTAGCGGACGCACAGATACGCAGTATTTT
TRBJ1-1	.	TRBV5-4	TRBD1	CASSFQGQGNTEAFF	TGTGCCAGCAGCTTTCAGGGACAGGGGAACACTGAAGCTTTCTTT
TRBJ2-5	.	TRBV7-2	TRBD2	CASSLQGASGGQETQYF	TGTGCCAGCAGCTTACAGGGGGCTAGCGGGGGACAAGAGACCCAGTACTTC
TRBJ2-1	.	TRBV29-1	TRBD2	CSVGGLAGAPLYEQFF	TGCAGCGTTGGTGGACTAGCGGGGGCCCCCCTGTATGAGCAGTTCTTC
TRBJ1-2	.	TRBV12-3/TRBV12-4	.	CASRSQGLGGYTF	TGTGCCAGCAGGTCACAGGGTTTAGGGGGCTACACCTTC
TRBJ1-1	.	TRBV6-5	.	CASRAEGITEAFF	TGTGCCAGCAGGGCGGAGGGGATCACTGAAGCTTTCTTT
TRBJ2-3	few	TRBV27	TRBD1	CASSYPGQGTNTDTQYF	TGTGCCAGCAGTTACCCGGGACAGGGGACCAACACAGATACGCAGTATTTT
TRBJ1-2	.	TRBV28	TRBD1	CASSSPRQGSNYGYTF	TGTGCCAGCAGTTCCCCCCGACAGGGTTCTAACTATGGCTACACCTTC
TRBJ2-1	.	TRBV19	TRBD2	CASRTSGGGYNEQFF	TGTGCCAGTAGAACAAGCGGGGGCGGCTACAATGAGCAGTTCTTC
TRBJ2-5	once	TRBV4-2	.	CASSQDWASKETQYF	TGTGCCAGCAGCCAAGATTGGGCTAGCAAGGAGACCCAGTACTTC
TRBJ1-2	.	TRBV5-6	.	CASSLVQNYGYTF	TGTGCCAGCAGCTTGGTTCAGAACTATGGCTACACCTTC
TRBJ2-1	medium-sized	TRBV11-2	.	CASSLIGQNEQFF	TGTGCCAGCAGCTTAATCGGACAGAATGAGCAGTTCTTC
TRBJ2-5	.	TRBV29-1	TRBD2	CSVRGSGGRETQYF	TGCAGCGTCCGTGGTAGCGGGGGGCGGGAGACCCAGTACTTC
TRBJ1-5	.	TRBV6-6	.	CASRQDGGVNQPQHF	TGTGCCAGCAGGCAGGACGGAGGCGTCAATCAGCCCCAGCATTTT
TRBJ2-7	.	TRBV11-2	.	CASSPRLRGLSYEQYF	TGTGCCAGCAGCCCCCGACTGCGGGGTCTCTCCTACGAGCAGTACTTC
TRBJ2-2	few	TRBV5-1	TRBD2	CASSLRLAGVNGELFF	TGCGCCAGCAGCTTGCGCCTAGCGGGGGTCAACGGGGAGCTGTTTTTT
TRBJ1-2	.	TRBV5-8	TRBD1	CASSLRTGYGYTF	TGTGCCAGCAGCTTGCGGACAGGCTATGGCTACACCTTC
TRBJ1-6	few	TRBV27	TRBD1	CASKRGQGGYNSPLHF	TGTGCCAGCAAACGGGGACAGGGTGGCTATAATTCACCCCTCCACTTT
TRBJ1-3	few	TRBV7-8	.	CASSLPQQGGDLAGNTIYF	TGTGCCAGCAGCTTACCGCAGCAGGGAGGGGATCTAGCCGGAAACACCATATATTTT
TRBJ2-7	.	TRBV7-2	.	CASSLFGGSYEQYF	TGTGCCAGCAGCTTATTTGGGGGGTCCTACGAGCAGTACTTC
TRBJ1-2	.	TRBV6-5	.	CASSLRGGYGYTF	TGTGCCAGCAGTTTGAGGGGAGGTTATGGCTACACCTTC
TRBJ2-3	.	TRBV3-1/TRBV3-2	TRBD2	CASRRTSLTTDTQYF	TGTGCCAGCAGACGGACTAGCCTTACCACAGATACGCAGTATTTT
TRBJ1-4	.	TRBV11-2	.	CASSLGGREKLFF	TGTGCCAGCAGCTTAGGAGGGCGGGAAAAACTGTTTTTT
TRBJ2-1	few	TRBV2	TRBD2	CASNPGLAPVF	TGTGCCAGCAATCCGGGACTAGCGCCTGTCTTC
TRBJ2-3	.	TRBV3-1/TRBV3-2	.	CASSQSGTQYF	TGTGCCAGCAGCCAATCGGGTACGCAGTATTTT
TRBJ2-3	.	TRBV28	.	CASSFGDQESTDTQYF	TGTGCCAGCAGTTTCGGGGATCAGGAGTCCACAGATACGCAGTATTTT
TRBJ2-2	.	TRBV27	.	CASSTAATTGELFF	TGTGCCAGCAGTACGGCAGCGACCACCGGGGAGCTGTTTTTT
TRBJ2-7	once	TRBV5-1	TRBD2	CASSFSGGSSYEQYF	TGCGCCAGCAGCTTCTCCGGGGGGAGCTCCTACGAGCAGTACTTC
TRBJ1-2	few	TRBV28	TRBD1	CASSARDRVLVAGYTF	TGTGCCAGCTCCGCCCGGGACAGGGTGCTCGTGGCTGGCTACACCTTC
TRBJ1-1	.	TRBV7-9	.	CASSAQEKAFF	TGTGCCAGCAGCGCGCAGGAAAAAGCTTTCTTT
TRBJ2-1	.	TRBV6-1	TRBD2	CASSELAVFEQFF	TGTGCCAGCAGTGAACTAGCGGTCTTTGAGCAGTTCTTC
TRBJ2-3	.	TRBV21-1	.	CASSKEETSGDPSTDTQYF	TGTGCCAGCAGCAAAGAGGAGACTAGCGGCGACCCTAGCACAGATACGCAGTATTTT
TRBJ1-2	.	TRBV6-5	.	CASSYLGTSYGYTF	TGTGCCAGCAGTTATCTTGGCACCTCTTATGGCTACACCTTC
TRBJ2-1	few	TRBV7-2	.	CASSLPLLVYEQFF	TGTGCCAGCAGCTTACCTCTACTAGTTTATGAGCAGTTCTTC
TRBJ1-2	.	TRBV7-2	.	CASSPQAGTHNGYTF	TGTGCCAGCAGCCCGCAAGCCGGGACACACAATGGCTACACCTTC
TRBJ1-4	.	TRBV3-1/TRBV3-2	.	CASSHGRAGREKLFF	TGTGCCAGCAGCCACGGACGCGCGGGACGTGAAAAACTGTTTTTT
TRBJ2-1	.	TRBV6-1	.	CASSESSSRDEQFF	TGTGCCAGCAGTGAGTCTTCCTCACGGGATGAGCAGTTCTTC